A selection of T cell receptor beta chains follows, all from one sample in a study of PD-1 blockade in classical Hodgkin lymphoma. Here immunoSEQ multiplex PCR was the method, and the copy in TCRdb shows in-frame clones only, minus some. Of fewer than 5,500 clones listed, around 87% are singletons. Source: CD4+ T cells from blood, taken at baseline. Receptor source: a human donor with classical Hodgkin lymphoma. CDR3s include the opening cysteine and the closing phenylalanine or tryptophan. A D gene is named only where the DNA matches it firmly. The listing skips clone size in some rows; elsewhere it reads once, few, many or a size class.

j_gene | v_gene | d_gene | abundance | CDR3nt | CDR3aa
TRBJ2-1 | TRBV6-5 | NA | NA | TGTGCCAGCGGAGGGAACTACAATGAGCAGTTCTTC | CASGGNYNEQFF
TRBJ2-5 | TRBV27 | TRBD2 | NA | TGTGCCAGCAAGCCGGGACTAGCGGGAGGCGAAGGGACCCAGTACTTC | CASKPGLAGGEGTQYF
TRBJ1-4 | TRBV6-6 | TRBD1 | NA | TGTGCCAGCGGGTCGTTAAGCTGGCAGGGGGGAGAAAAACTGTTTTTT | CASGSLSWQGGEKLFF
TRBJ2-5 | TRBV2 | NA | NA | TGTGCCAGCAGTCCTACTAGTCCTTCGGAGACCCAGTACTTC | CASSPTSPSETQYF
TRBJ2-7 | TRBV7-9 | NA | NA | TGTGCCAGTCAAACGCAGGGGTGGCAGTACTTC | CASQTQGWQYF
TRBJ2-2 | TRBV27 | NA | NA | TGTGCCAGCAGTTTATACGCCGGGGAGCTGTTTTTT | CASSLYAGELFF
TRBJ1-1 | TRBV6-5 | NA | NA | TGTGCCACCCAGAACGAGGGGTACACTGAAGCTTTCTTT | CATQNEGYTEAFF
TRBJ1-3 | TRBV7-2 | NA | NA | TGTGCCAGCAGCTTAATGTCACACAGCTCTGGAAACACCATATATTTT | CASSLMSHSSGNTIYF
TRBJ2-7 | TRBV19 | TRBD2 | NA | TGTGCCAGTAGTCCCCGGACTAGCGGGAGTGAGTCCTACGAGCAGTACTTC | CASSPRTSGSESYEQYF
TRBJ2-5 | TRBV9 | TRBD2 | NA | TGTGCCAGCAGCGTCTCCCCGACTAGCGGGGGGCAAGAGACCCAGTACTTC | CASSVSPTSGGQETQYF
TRBJ2-5 | TRBV5-1 | NA | NA | TGCGCCAGCAGCTTGGGACAGACAGAGACCCAGTACTTC | CASSLGQTETQYF
TRBJ1-2 | TRBV7-9 | TRBD1 | few | TGTGCCAGCAGCTTCTTCGTGGGACAGGGTCCTCACACCTTC | CASSFFVGQGPHTF
TRBJ1-1 | TRBV19 | NA | NA | TGTGCCAGTAGTATAGCTCCCCGGGCAGGGTTAGTCACTGAAGCTTTCTTT | CASSIAPRAGLVTEAFF
TRBJ1-1 | TRBV2 | NA | NA | TGTGCCAGCAGTATTTACCGGGCAGCTATACTGGCTTTCTTT | CASSIYRAAILAFF
TRBJ2-7 | TRBV7-2 | NA | NA | TGTGCCAGCAGCTTAGAGGGCGGGGTTAGCGCCTACGAGCAGTACTTC | CASSLEGGVSAYEQYF
TRBJ2-1 | TRBV19 | TRBD1 | NA | TGTGCCAGTAGTATGGGGACAGGGGGCTACAATGAGCAGTTCTTC | CASSMGTGGYNEQFF
TRBJ2-5 | TRBV11-1 | TRBD2 | NA | TGTGCCAGCAGCCTGGGACTAGCGGGAGAATTAGGAGAGACCCAGTACTTC | CASSLGLAGELGETQYF
TRBJ1-5 | TRBV5-5 | NA | once | TGTGCCAGCCGGAGGGGGGACGATAGCAATCAGCCCCAGCATTTT | CASRRGDDSNQPQHF
TRBJ1-1 | TRBV19 | NA | NA | TGTGCCAGTAGTATCAGCATCTCGAACACTGAAGCTTTCTTT | CASSISISNTEAFF
TRBJ2-3 | TRBV19 | TRBD1 | NA | TGTGCCAGTGGGGACAGGTTTGCAGATACGCAGTATTTT | CASGDRFADTQYF
TRBJ1-2 | TRBV30 | NA | few | TGTGCCTGGGACTCACATGGCTACACCTTC | CAWDSHGYTF
TRBJ1-1 | TRBV9 | NA | NA | TGTGCCAGCAGCGTATCTGGGGACACTGAAGCTTTCTTT | CASSVSGDTEAFF
TRBJ2-3 | TRBV9 | TRBD2 | NA | TGTGCCTCCGGGGCGGGGGACACAGATACGCAGTATTTT | CASGAGDTDTQYF
TRBJ2-5 | TRBV4-1 | TRBD2 | few | TGCGCCAGCAGCCAACCCGGGACTAGCGGGAGAGAGACCCAGTACTTC | CASSQPGTSGRETQYF
TRBJ1-4 | TRBV10-1 | TRBD1 | NA | TGCGCCAGCACTAGCCCCCAGACAGGGACAACTAATGAAAAACTGTTTTTT | CASTSPQTGTTNEKLFF
TRBJ2-7 | TRBV19 | NA | NA | TGTGCCAGTAGTATAGACCGGGGTTACGAGCAGTACTTC | CASSIDRGYEQYF
TRBJ2-5 | TRBV7-6 | NA | NA | TGTGCCAGCCGATTAGGAGGGGGGGGTATAAAAGAGACCCAGTACTTC | CASRLGGGGIKETQYF
TRBJ2-2 | TRBV27 | NA | NA | TGTGCCAGCAGTTGGACGACTGGGGGTTACACCGGGGAGCTGTTTTTT | CASSWTTGGYTGELFF
TRBJ2-7 | TRBV18 | TRBD2 | NA | TGTGCCAGCTCACCAACTTTAGCGGGGCCCTCCTACGAGCAGTACTTC | CASSPTLAGPSYEQYF
TRBJ2-7 | TRBV19 | TRBD2 | NA | TGTGCCAGTAGTACTCGGGAGCGGGGAAGCTCCTACGAGCAGTACTTC | CASSTRERGSSYEQYF
TRBJ1-1 | TRBV6-5 | TRBD1 | NA | TGTGCCAGCAGTTACCCCGACAGGGACGAAGCTTTCTTT | CASSYPDRDEAFF
TRBJ2-4 | TRBV10-1 | TRBD2 | NA | TGCGCCAGCGAGCGGGAGGGGAAAAACATTCAGTACTTC | CASEREGKNIQYF
TRBJ2-7 | TRBV6-1 | NA | NA | TGTGCCAGCCGCCCCGGGACCGAGCCTTACGAGCAGTACTTC | CASRPGTEPYEQYF
TRBJ2-3 | TRBV7-9 | TRBD2 | NA | TGTGCCAGCAGCTTAGAGCGGGGGGGCCATTCCACAGATACGCAGTATTTT | CASSLERGGHSTDTQYF
TRBJ1-2 | TRBV6-4 | NA | NA | TGTGCCAGCAGTTATCACGGAAAGACCTATGGCTACACCTTC | CASSYHGKTYGYTF
TRBJ2-2 | TRBV10-1 | TRBD1 | few | TGCGCCAGCAGTGAGTGGACAGGGGGAATCGGGGAGCTGTTTTTT | CASSEWTGGIGELFF
TRBJ1-6 | TRBV19 | TRBD1 | once | TGTGCCAGTAGCCCCCACGCCCGGACAGGGGGCTCGAGGTCACCCCTCCACTTT | CASSPHARTGGSRSPLHF
TRBJ1-6 | TRBV29-1 | NA | NA | TGCAGCGTCCGGACAGAATACAATTCACCCCTCCACTTT | CSVRTEYNSPLHF
TRBJ2-7 | TRBV6-6 | NA | NA | TGTGCCAGCAGTTATAGGTCGGACGAGCAGTACTTC | CASSYRSDEQYF
TRBJ1-3 | TRBV11-2 | NA | NA | TGTGCCAGCAGCTTAAATCTAGCTGGAAACACCATATATTTT | CASSLNLAGNTIYF
TRBJ2-7 | TRBV30 | TRBD1 | NA | TGTGCCTGGGAACCGGGACAGAGCTACGAGCAGTACTTC | CAWEPGQSYEQYF
TRBJ2-1 | TRBV10-3 | TRBD2 | NA | TGTGCCATCAGAGAGGCCAAACTAGCGGGGTACAATGAGCAGTTCTTC | CAIREAKLAGYNEQFF
TRBJ1-1 | TRBV11-2 | NA | NA | TGTGCCAGCAGCTTAGAGGGCCTAATGAACACTGAAGCTTTCTTT | CASSLEGLMNTEAFF
TRBJ2-7 | TRBV30 | NA | NA | TGTGCCTGGGGAAGTAGGGAGCAGTACTTC | CAWGSREQYF
TRBJ1-1 | TRBV7-9 | NA | NA | TGTGCCAGCAGCCTCAATTCGAGGGGGAACACTGAAGCTTTCTTT | CASSLNSRGNTEAFF
TRBJ2-7 | TRBV5-4 | TRBD2 | NA | TGTGCCAGCAGCCGCAGGCCCGGGGGGTACGAGCAGTACTTC | CASSRRPGGYEQYF
TRBJ2-5 | TRBV5-4 | TRBD1 | NA | TGTGCCAGCAGCTACACAGGGGACACCAGGGGGTCCCAGTACTTC | CASSYTGDTRGSQYF